This T cell receptor beta chain emerged from a study of Ad26.COV2.S vaccination and SARS-CoV-2 variants. Libraries were prepared by immunoSEQ multiplex PCR; TCRdb keeps only in-frame clonotypes and omits some of them. The sample yields about 320,000 clones, around four fifths seen once. Germline lookup yields CDR1 ENHRY and CDR2 SYGVKD. V lost 3 bases and J lost 1, with 9 bases in between. This CDR3 contains 14 residues. Treatment noted: around 19 received Ad26.COV2.S at low or high dose, single or two shots; roughly 5 received placebo; per-sample allocation not given. Sample collection was performed on day 63 after the first vaccine or placebo injection.

This chain joins TRBV10-3 and TRBJ1-1; D uncertain. The sequence was collected from a person between 18 and 65 years old who received the Ad26.COV2.S COVID-19 vaccine or a placebo. The sample here was peripheral blood, taken in a trial of Ad26.COV2.S vaccine versus placebo. The CDR3 protein is CAISEHGSNTEAFF. The CDR3 DNA follows: TGTGCCATCAGTGAACACGGATCGAACACTGAAGCTTTCTTT.